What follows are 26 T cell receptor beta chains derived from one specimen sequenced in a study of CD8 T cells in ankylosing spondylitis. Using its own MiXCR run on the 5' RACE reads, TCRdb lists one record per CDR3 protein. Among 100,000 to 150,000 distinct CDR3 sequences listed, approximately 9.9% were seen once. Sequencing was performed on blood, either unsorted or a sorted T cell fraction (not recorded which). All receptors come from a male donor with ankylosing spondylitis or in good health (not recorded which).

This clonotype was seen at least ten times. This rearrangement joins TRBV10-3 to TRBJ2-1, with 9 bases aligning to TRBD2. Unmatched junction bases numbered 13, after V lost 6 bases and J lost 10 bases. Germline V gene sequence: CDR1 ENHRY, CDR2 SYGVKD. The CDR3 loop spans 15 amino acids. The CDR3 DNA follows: TGTGCCATCAGGGGGCCGGGACTAGCATTAGCCGAGCAGTTCTTC. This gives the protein CAIRGPGLALAEQFF.

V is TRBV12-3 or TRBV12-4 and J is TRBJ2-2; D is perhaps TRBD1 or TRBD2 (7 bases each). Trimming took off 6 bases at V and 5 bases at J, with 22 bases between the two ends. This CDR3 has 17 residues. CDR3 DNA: TGTGCCAGCAGAGAAAACCCGAACAGGGGAGGGACCGGGGAGCTGTTTTTT. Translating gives CASRENPNRGGTGELFF.

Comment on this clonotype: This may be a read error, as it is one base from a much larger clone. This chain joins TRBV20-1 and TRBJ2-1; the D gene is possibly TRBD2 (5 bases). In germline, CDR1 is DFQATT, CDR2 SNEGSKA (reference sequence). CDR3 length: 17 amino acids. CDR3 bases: TGCAGTGCTAGAGGAGGGAGTTCGAAATTCTCCTACAATGAGCAGATCTTC. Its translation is CSARGGSSKFSYNEQIF.

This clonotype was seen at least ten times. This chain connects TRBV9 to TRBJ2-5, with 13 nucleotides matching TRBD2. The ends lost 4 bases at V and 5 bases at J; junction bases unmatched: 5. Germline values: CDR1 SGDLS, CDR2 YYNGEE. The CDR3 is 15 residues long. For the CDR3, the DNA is TGTGCCAGCAGCATCGGACTAGCGGGAGCTGAGACCCAGTACTTC. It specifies CASSIGLAGAETQYF.

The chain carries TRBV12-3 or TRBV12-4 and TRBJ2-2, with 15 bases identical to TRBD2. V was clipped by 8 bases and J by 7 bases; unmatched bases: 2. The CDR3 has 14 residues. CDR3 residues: CASGLAGGVGELFF. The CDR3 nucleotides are TGTGCCAGCGGACTAGCGGGAGGGGTCGGGGAGCTGTTTTTT.

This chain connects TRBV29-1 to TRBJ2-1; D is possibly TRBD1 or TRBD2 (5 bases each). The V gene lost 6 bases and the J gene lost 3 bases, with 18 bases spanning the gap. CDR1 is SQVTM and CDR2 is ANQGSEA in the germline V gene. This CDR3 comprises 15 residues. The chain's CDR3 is CSVALSGPDYNEQFF. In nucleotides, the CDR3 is TGCAGCGTCGCCCTTTCGGGGCCCGACTACAATGAGCAGTTCTTC.

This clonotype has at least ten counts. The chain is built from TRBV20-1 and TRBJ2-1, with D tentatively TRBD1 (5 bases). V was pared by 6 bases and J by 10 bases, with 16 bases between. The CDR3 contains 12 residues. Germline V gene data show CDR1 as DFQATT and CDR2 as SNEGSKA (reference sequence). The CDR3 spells CSAALGPNEQFF. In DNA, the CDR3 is TGCAGTGCCGCTTTGGGGCCCAACGAGCAGTTCTTC.

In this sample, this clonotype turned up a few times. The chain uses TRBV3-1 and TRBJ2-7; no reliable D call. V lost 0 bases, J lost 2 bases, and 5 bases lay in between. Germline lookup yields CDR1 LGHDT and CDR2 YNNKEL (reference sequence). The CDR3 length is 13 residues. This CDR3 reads CASSQDRPYEQYF. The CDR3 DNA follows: TGTGCCAGCAGCCAAGATCGGCCCTACGAGCAGTACTTC.

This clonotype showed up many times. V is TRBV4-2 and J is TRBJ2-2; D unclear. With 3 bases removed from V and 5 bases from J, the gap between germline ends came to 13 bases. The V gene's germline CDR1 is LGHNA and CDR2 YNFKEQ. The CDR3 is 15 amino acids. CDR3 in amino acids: CASSQDFSGTGELFF. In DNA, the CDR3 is TGTGCCAGCAGCCAGGATTTTTCCGGGACCGGGGAGCTGTTTTTT.

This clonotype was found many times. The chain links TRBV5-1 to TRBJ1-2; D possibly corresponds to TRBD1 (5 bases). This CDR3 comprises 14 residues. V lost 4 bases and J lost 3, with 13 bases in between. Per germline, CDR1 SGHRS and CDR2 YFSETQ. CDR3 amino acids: CASSAPGSYYGYTF. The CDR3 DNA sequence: TGCGCCAGCAGCGCACCAGGGAGCTACTATGGCTACACCTTC.

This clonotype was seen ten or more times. This chain's CDR3 is CASSLAQGFVTEAFF. Written as DNA, the CDR3 is TGTGCCAGCAGCTTAGCCCAGGGGTTTGTCACTGAAGCTTTCTTT. The rearrangement joins TRBV7-9 to TRBJ1-1; weak D call: TRBD1 (6 bases). Looked up from germline, CDR1 is SEHNR and CDR2 is FQNEAQ (reference sequence). This CDR3 region has 15 residues. Between the trimmed V and J ends, which lost 0 bases and 4 bases, there was a span of 12 bases.

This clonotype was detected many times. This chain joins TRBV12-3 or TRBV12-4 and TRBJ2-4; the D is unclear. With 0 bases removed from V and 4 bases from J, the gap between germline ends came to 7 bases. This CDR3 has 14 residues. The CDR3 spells CASSLAGLKNIQYF. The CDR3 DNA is TGTGCCAGCAGTTTAGCAGGTCTAAAAAACATTCAGTACTTC.

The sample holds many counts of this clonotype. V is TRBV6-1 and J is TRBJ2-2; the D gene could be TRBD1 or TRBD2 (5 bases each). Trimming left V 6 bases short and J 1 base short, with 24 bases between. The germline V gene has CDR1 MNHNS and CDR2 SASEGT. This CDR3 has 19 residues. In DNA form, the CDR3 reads TGTGCCAGCAGAAATCGAGGTTGGGGGAGCTACCTGAACACCGGGGAGCTGTTTTTT. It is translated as CASRNRGWGSYLNTGELFF.

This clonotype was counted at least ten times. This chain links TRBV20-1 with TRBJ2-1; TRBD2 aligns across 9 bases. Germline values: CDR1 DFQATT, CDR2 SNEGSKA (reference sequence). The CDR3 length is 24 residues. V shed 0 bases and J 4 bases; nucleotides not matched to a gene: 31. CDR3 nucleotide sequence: TGCAGTGCTAGAGATTTGTTGACTAGCGGAGACCCCTTCCCCGGGAGGAGGCGATACAATGAGCAGTTCTTC. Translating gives CSARDLLTSGDPFPGRRRYNEQFF.

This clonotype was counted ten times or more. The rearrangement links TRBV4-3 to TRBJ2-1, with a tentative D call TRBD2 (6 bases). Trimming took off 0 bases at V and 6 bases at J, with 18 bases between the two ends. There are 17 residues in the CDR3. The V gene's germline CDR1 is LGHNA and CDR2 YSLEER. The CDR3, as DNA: TGCGCCAGCAGCCAAGATAGGGAGGCAGGCTTTTTCAATGAGCAGTTCTTC. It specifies CASSQDREAGFFNEQFF.

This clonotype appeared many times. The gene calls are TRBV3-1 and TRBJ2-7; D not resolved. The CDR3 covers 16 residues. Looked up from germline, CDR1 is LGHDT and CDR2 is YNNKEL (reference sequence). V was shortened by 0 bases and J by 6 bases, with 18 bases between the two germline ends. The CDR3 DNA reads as TGTGCCAGCAGCCAAGATATCCCCCAAGTTACTCCCGAGCAGTACTTC. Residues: CASSQDIPQVTPEQYF.

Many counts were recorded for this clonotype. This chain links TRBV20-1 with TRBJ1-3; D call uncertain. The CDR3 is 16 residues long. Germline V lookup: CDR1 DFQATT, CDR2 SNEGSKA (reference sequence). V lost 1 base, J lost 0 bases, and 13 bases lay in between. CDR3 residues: CSARADRWVSGNTIYF. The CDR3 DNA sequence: TGCAGTGCTAGAGCCGACCGGTGGGTCTCTGGAAACACCATATATTTT.

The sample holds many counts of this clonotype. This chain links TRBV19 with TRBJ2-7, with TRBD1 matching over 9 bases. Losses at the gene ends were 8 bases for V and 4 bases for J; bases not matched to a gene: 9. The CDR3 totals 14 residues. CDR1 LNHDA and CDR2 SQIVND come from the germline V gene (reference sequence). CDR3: CASGTGTGFYEQYF. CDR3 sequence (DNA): TGTGCCAGTGGAACCGGGACAGGGTTTTACGAGCAGTACTTC.

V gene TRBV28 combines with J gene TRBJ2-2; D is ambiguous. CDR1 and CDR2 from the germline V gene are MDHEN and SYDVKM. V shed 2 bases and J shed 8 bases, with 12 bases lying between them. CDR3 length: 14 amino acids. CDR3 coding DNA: TGTGCCAGCAGTTTACCCCAGGCGACAGGGGAGCTGTTTTTT. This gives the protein CASSLPQATGELFF.

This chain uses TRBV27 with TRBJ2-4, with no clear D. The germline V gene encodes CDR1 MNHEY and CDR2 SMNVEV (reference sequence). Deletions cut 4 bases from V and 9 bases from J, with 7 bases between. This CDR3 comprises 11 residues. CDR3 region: CASSSSGIQYF. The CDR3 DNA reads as TGTGCCAGCAGTTCCTCGGGCATTCAGTACTTC.

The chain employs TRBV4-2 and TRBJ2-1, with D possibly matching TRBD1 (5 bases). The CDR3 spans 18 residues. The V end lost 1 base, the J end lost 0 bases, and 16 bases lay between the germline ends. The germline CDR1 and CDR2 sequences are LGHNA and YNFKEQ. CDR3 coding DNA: TGTGCCAGCAGCCAAGCGGTCCCGGACACCAGCTCCTACAATGAGCAGTTCTTC. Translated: CASSQAVPDTSSYNEQFF.

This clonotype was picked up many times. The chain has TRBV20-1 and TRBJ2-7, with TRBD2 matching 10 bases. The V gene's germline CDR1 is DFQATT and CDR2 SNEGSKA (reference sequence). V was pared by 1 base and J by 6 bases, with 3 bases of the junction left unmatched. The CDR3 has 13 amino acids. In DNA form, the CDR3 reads TGCAGTGCTAGAGTCCTAGCGGGAGTCGAGCAGTACTTC. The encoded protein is CSARVLAGVEQYF.

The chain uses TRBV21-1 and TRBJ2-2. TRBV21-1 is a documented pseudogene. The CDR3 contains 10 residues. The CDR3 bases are TGTGCCAGCAGCAACGGGGAGCTGTTTTTT. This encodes CASSNGELFF.

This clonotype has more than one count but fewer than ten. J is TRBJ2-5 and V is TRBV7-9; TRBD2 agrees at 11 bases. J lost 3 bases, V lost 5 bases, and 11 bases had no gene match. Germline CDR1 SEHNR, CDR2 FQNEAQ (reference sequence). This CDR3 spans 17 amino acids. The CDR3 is CASSPNSGRATEETQYF. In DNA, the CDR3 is TGTGCCAGCAGCCCTAATAGCGGGAGGGCCACTGAAGAGACCCAGTACTTC.

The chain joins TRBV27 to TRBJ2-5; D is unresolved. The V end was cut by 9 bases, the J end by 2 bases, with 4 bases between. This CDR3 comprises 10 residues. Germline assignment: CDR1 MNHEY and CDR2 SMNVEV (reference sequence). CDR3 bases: TGTGCCAGGATACAAGAGACCCAGTACTTC. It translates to CARIQETQYF.

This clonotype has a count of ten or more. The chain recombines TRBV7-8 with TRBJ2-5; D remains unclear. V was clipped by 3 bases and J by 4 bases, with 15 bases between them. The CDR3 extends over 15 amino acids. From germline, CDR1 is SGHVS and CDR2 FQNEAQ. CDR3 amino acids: CASSFDLLTLETQYF. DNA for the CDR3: TGTGCCAGCAGCTTTGACCTCCTGACGTTAGAGACCCAGTACTTC.